This record covers a single TCR beta chain. Data came from immunoSEQ multiplex PCR; TCRdb stores just in-frame clones and leaves some out. This sample has 330,000 or so clones; approximately 92% occur once, and the top ten carry around a sixth. J gave up 2 bases and V 5 bases, and 11 bases lay outside the gene matches. The CDR3 covers 16 residues. Germline V gives CDR1 SGHRS, CDR2 YFSETQ. Recovered Cohort 3 donors showed two negative PCRs, clearance, or symptom resolution. These data originate in a study of blood T cell repertoires in COVID-19. Whole-study context: PBMCs, B-cell-depleted T cells, or T cells were the source of the cDNA or gDNA that made up the material.

What was sequenced was PBMCs or T cells enriched from blood (not recorded which). This chain joins TRBV5-1 and TRBJ2-3, with 7 positions matching TRBD2. This TCR was recovered from a woman in her 30s who had recovered from COVID-19. As DNA, the CDR3 is TGCGCCAGCAGTTCCCCAAGCGGGGCATACACAGATACGCAGTATTTT. Its protein is CASSSPSGAYTDTQYF.